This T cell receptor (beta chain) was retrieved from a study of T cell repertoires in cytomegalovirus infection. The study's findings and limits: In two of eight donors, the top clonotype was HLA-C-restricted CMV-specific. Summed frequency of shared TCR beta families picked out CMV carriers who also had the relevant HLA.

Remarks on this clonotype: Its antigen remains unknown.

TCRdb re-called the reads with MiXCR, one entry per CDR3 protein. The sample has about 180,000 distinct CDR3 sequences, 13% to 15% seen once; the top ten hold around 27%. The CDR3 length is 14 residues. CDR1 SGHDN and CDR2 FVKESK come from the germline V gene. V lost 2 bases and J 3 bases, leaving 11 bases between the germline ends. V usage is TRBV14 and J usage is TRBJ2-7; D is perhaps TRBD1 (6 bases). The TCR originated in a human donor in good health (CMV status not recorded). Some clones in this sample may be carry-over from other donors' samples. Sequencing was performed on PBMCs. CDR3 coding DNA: TGTGCCAGCAGCCAACAGGGGTTTGTCTACGAGCAGTACTTC. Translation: CASSQQGFVYEQYF.